This is a list of T cell receptor beta chains from one sample in a study of shared clonotypes between healthy human individuals. The method was immunoSEQ multiplex PCR; TCRdb's version includes in-frame clones alone and lacks a portion of them. Of about 990,000 clones in the sample, about 84% are singletons; the top ten hold more than 0.55%. The sample was memory CD4+ T cells from PBMCs. Source of these receptors: a man aged 18 to 29 in good health. Some clones in this sample may be carry-over from other donors' samples. CDR3s include the opening cysteine and the closing phenylalanine or tryptophan. A D gene is named only where the DNA matches it firmly. Not every row has a clone size; where given, it reads once, few, many or a size class.

D	V	J	size	CDR3	DNA
TRBD1	TRBV5-4	TRBJ1-2	.	CASSFDREVEGYTF	TGTGCCAGCAGTTTCGACAGGGAAGTGGAGGGCTACACCTTC
.	TRBV18	TRBJ2-7	.	CASSPGSYEQYF	TGTGCCAGCTCACCAGGAAGCTACGAGCAGTACTTC
.	TRBV5-1	TRBJ2-1	few	CASSPGPIADNEQFF	TGCGCCAGCAGCCCGGGCCCCATAGCGGACAATGAGCAGTTCTTC
.	TRBV9	TRBJ2-3	.	CASSAAGSSTQYF	TGTGCCAGCAGCGCAGCCGGGAGTAGTACGCAGTATTTT
.	TRBV2	TRBJ2-5	.	CASDRGRETQYF	TGTGCCAGCGATAGGGGTAGGGAGACCCAGTACTTC
.	TRBV7-2	TRBJ2-7	.	CASSLGQGLTYEQYF	TGTGCCAGCAGCTTGGGTCAGGGCCTTACCTACGAGCAGTACTTC
.	TRBV4-1	TRBJ1-3	.	CASSQGGGRFGNTIYF	TGCGCCAGCAGCCAAGGTGGGGGCAGATTTGGAAACACCATATATTTT
.	TRBV29-1	TRBJ1-3	.	CSVDDGGHGSGNTIYF	TGCAGCGTGGACGATGGCGGCCACGGCTCTGGAAACACCATATATTTT
TRBD1	TRBV15	TRBJ2-2	.	CATRRGGRGTGELFF	TGTGCCACCAGAAGAGGGGGCAGGGGAACCGGGGAGCTGTTTTTT
.	TRBV7-9	TRBJ1-1	.	CASSFTNTEAFF	TGTGCCAGCAGCTTTACCAACACTGAAGCTTTCTTT
TRBD1	TRBV5-1	TRBJ1-2	.	CASSISPGGYGYTF	TGCGCCAGCAGCATCAGCCCAGGGGGCTATGGCTACACCTTC
.	TRBV28	TRBJ1-2	.	CASGLVGFYGYTF	TGTGCCAGCGGCCTCGTCGGATTCTATGGCTACACCTTC
.	TRBV28	TRBJ1-4	many	CASSFSSAGPIGKLFF	TGTGCCAGCAGTTTTTCCTCGGCCGGCCCGATCGGTAAACTGTTTTTT
.	TRBV25-1	TRBJ1-1	few	CASSGAQSSTEAFF	TGTGCCAGCAGTGGGGCACAATCTAGCACTGAAGCTTTCTTT
.	TRBV12-5	TRBJ2-5	once	CASGEQGGETQYF	TGTGCTAGTGGGGAACAGGGAGGTGAGACCCAGTACTTC
.	TRBV4-2	TRBJ2-6	.	CASSLGGSGANVLTF	TGTGCCAGCAGCTTGGGCGGCTCTGGGGCCAACGTCCTGACTTTC
.	TRBV10-3	TRBJ1-2	.	CAISEGQSYGYTF	TGTGCCATCAGTGAAGGGCAGTCGTATGGCTACACCTTC
.	TRBV5-1	TRBJ2-7	.	CASSLGARGAEQYF	TGCGCCAGCAGCTTGGGGGCCCGGGGCGCGGAGCAGTACTTC
.	TRBV7-8	TRBJ2-2	.	CASSFVVPGELFF	TGTGCCAGCAGCTTCGTCGTACCCGGGGAGCTGTTTTTT
TRBD1	TRBV10-3	TRBJ1-4	.	CAISAAPGQPNEKLFF	TGTGCCATCAGTGCAGCTCCGGGACAGCCTAATGAAAAACTGTTTTTT
.	TRBV9	TRBJ2-7	.	CASSVGSGNYEQYF	TGTGCCAGCAGCGTAGGATCGGGAAACTACGAGCAGTACTTC
TRBD1	TRBV28	TRBJ1-4	few	CASSLGQGGQLFF	TGTGCCAGCAGTCTCGGACAGGGTGGGCAACTGTTTTTT
TRBD1	TRBV5-1	TRBJ2-1	.	CASSVQGAGEQFF	TGCGCCAGCAGCGTACAGGGGGCGGGTGAGCAGTTCTTC
TRBD1	TRBV2	TRBJ1-2	.	CASSEETGGYYGYTF	TGTGCCAGCAGTGAAGAGACAGGGGGCTACTATGGCTACACCTTC